A selection of T cell receptor beta chains follows, all from one sample in a study of human T cells and chemical hapten exposure. TCRdb independently ran MiXCR on the RACE reads; one entry per CDR3 protein. Found here are roughly 200,000 distinct CDR3 sequences, around 23% of them singletons; the top ten hold under 2.5%. This specimen was whole blood, taken in connection with sensitization to the hapten diphenylcyclopropenone (DPC). The receptors stem from a woman aged 35 to 49 with alopecia areata. Some clones in this sample may be carry-over from other donors' samples. The CDR3 runs from the conserved cysteine through the conserved F or W. The D gene is left open where the match is weak. Not all rows give a size; the values are once, few, many and, for expanded clones, a class.

D gene,clone size,V gene,J gene,CDR3 DNA,CDR3 protein
.,few,TRBV3-1,TRBJ1-1,TGTGCCAGCAGCCAAGCAGGGACTAAGGGGTGGAACACTGAAGCTTTCTTT,CASSQAGTKGWNTEAFF
.,.,TRBV4-2,TRBJ1-5,TGTGCCAGCAGCCAAGATGTAGCCGTGCGACCCCAGCATTTT,CASSQDVAVRPQHF
TRBD2,.,TRBV20-1,TRBJ2-4,TGCAGTGCTAGCTTACTGCCAGGGACTAGCGGGAGTGATTGGAACATTCAGTACTTC,CSASLLPGTSGSDWNIQYF
.,.,TRBV6-5,TRBJ1-3,TGTGCCAGCAGGAGCTCTGGAAACACCATATATTTT,CASRSSGNTIYF
.,.,TRBV6-6,TRBJ1-1,TGTGCCAGCAGTTACTCCCAGGGTGCGAACACTGAAGCTTTCTTT,CASSYSQGANTEAFF
.,.,TRBV27,TRBJ1-1,TGTGCCAGCAGTCCCCAATACCGGGGGAGTGAAGCTTTCTTT,CASSPQYRGSEAFF
.,.,TRBV2,TRBJ2-7,TGTGCCAGCCGGGTGGCCAACTCCGAGCAGTACTTC,CASRVANSEQYF
.,.,TRBV20-1,TRBJ2-3,TGCAGTGCTGGGAGCCGGGCAGATACGCAGTATTTT,CSAGSRADTQYF
.,.,TRBV4-2,TRBJ2-4,TGTGCCAGCAGCCAAGATCCTGACAGCAGAGAAAACATTCAGTACTTC,CASSQDPDSRENIQYF
.,.,TRBV20-1,TRBJ1-1,TGCAGTGCTAGGGTACAGAGAATGAACACTGAAGCTTTCTTT,CSARVQRMNTEAFF
.,few,TRBV9,TRBJ2-2,TGTGCCAGCAGCGTAGGTGTGGGATCCGCGAACACCGGGGAGCTGTTTTTT,CASSVGVGSANTGELFF
.,few,TRBV5-1,TRBJ2-3,TGCGCCAGCAGCTTGGTCGGCGGGAACACAGATACGCAGTATTTT,CASSLVGGNTDTQYF
.,few,TRBV24-1,TRBJ2-3,TGTGCCACCAGTGCGCCCCCCGGAGGGGCCGCCTATGCGGGAGATACGCAGTATTTT,CATSAPPGGAAYAGDTQYF
TRBD1,.,TRBV6-5,TRBJ2-7,TGTGCCAGCAGCGGACAGGAAGGCTCCTACGAGCAGTACTTC,CASSGQEGSYEQYF
.,.,TRBV18,TRBJ1-1,TGTGCCAGCTCCACGGACAGTGAAGCTTTCTTT,CASSTDSEAFF
.,.,TRBV7-2,TRBJ2-3,TGTGCCAGCAGCTTATTTTACGCGGGGACTACAGATACGCAGTATTTT,CASSLFYAGTTDTQYF
.,.,TRBV12-3/TRBV12-4,TRBJ1-1,TGTGCCAGCAGTTTTGGGGGAAGCATGAACACTGAAGCTTTCTTT,CASSFGGSMNTEAFF
.,.,TRBV6-2/TRBV6-3,TRBJ2-1,TGTGCCAGCAGCCCACCAGATCCCGAGGGTTACAATGAGCAGTTCTTC,CASSPPDPEGYNEQFF
.,few,TRBV4-3,TRBJ2-3,TGCGCCAGCAGCCAAGAACTGCTATGGGGCACAGATACGCAGTATTTT,CASSQELLWGTDTQYF
TRBD2,.,TRBV6-2/TRBV6-3,TRBJ2-7,TGTGCCAGCAGTGGACTAGCGCTCGTCGAGCAGTACTTC,CASSGLALVEQYF
.,.,TRBV29-1,TRBJ2-3,TGCAGCGTGGACATCACAGATACGCAGTATTTT,CSVDITDTQYF
TRBD2,few,TRBV6-4,TRBJ2-3,TGTGCCAGCAGCCTTGAAGCGGGAGGGCCGGATACGCAGTATTTT,CASSLEAGGPDTQYF
.,many,TRBV7-2,TRBJ1-5,TGTGCCAGCAGCTTTAATAATCAGCCCCAGCATTTT,CASSFNNQPQHF
.,.,TRBV10-2,TRBJ2-3,TGCGCCAGCAGCGAGACACTGCGGGACACAGATACGCAGTATTTT,CASSETLRDTDTQYF
TRBD2,.,TRBV6-5,TRBJ2-6,TGTGCCAGCAGAAAACTAGCGGCTGGGGCCAACGTCCTGACTTTC,CASRKLAAGANVLTF
.,.,TRBV12-3/TRBV12-4,TRBJ1-3,TGTGCCAGCAGTCAAACAGGGCCTGGAAACACCATATATTTT,CASSQTGPGNTIYF
TRBD2,many,TRBV29-1,TRBJ2-1,TGCAGCGCCGCCTTCACTAGCGGGGGGAATGAGCAGTTCTTC,CSAAFTSGGNEQFF
.,.,TRBV7-6,TRBJ2-7,TGTGCCAGCAGCTTAGGGAGGGCCGGCGGGGACGAGCAGTACTTC,CASSLGRAGGDEQYF
.,few,TRBV5-1,TRBJ2-7,TGCGCCAGCAGCTTAACCACCGACTACGAGCAGTACTTC,CASSLTTDYEQYF
.,.,TRBV12-3/TRBV12-4,TRBJ2-1,TGTGCCAGCAGTTTCGGCCCAAACAATGAGCAGTTCTTC,CASSFGPNNEQFF
.,few,TRBV9,TRBJ2-5,TGTGCCAGCAGCGGGTACCAAGAGACCCAGTACTTC,CASSGYQETQYF
TRBD1,.,TRBV20-1,TRBJ2-7,TGCAGTGCTAGAGATCACGAGACAGGGTTCTACGAGCAGTACTTC,CSARDHETGFYEQYF
.,.,TRBV7-2,TRBJ1-2,TGTGCCAGCAGCCCGACTATGAGGGGGAACTATGGCTACACCTTC,CASSPTMRGNYGYTF
.,.,TRBV12-3/TRBV12-4,TRBJ1-4,TGTGCCAGCAGCTGGAAGGGTGAAAAACTGTTTTTT,CASSWKGEKLFF
.,many,TRBV10-3,TRBJ1-5,TGTGCCATCAGTGAAGGGACGAATCAGCCCCAGCATTTT,CAISEGTNQPQHF
.,.,TRBV18,TRBJ2-3,TGTGCCAGCTCACCAGTCTCCGGGGGGCTTGGCACAGATACGCAGTATTTT,CASSPVSGGLGTDTQYF
.,few,TRBV3-1,TRBJ1-1,TGTGCCAGCAGCCAAGAGGTAGGGAAGACTGAAGCTTTCTTT,CASSQEVGKTEAFF
TRBD2,few,TRBV28,TRBJ2-1,TGTGCCAGCACCCTAGGCGGGAGTCATGTCAATGAGCAGTTCTTC,CASTLGGSHVNEQFF
TRBD2,many,TRBV7-2,TRBJ2-5,TGTGCCAGCAGCTCCCCCGGACTAGCGAGAAAGACCCAGTACTTC,CASSSPGLARKTQYF
.,few,TRBV20-1,TRBJ1-2,TGCAGTGCTCTACTGATCGGGACAAAGATGGACTATGGCTACACCTTC,CSALLIGTKMDYGYTF
TRBD2,.,TRBV20-1,TRBJ2-7,TGCAGTGCTATGTCGACTAGCGGGAAGAGAGCCTACGAGCAGTACTTC,CSAMSTSGKRAYEQYF
.,.,TRBV7-2,TRBJ2-5,TGTGCCAGCAGCCCGGGCCGTAGATTCCAAGAGACCCAGTACTTC,CASSPGRRFQETQYF
.,.,TRBV6-5,TRBJ2-5,TGTGCCAGCAGTTACCTCCCCCCCGGGAGAGGAGAGACCCAGTACTTC,CASSYLPPGRGETQYF
TRBD2,few,TRBV29-1,TRBJ2-1,TGCAGCGTTGGAACAGGACTAGCGGCGAATGAGCAGTTCTTC,CSVGTGLAANEQFF
.,few,TRBV20-1,TRBJ2-2,TGCAGTGCTAAGAGACCCCACACCGGGGAGCTGTTTTTT,CSAKRPHTGELFF